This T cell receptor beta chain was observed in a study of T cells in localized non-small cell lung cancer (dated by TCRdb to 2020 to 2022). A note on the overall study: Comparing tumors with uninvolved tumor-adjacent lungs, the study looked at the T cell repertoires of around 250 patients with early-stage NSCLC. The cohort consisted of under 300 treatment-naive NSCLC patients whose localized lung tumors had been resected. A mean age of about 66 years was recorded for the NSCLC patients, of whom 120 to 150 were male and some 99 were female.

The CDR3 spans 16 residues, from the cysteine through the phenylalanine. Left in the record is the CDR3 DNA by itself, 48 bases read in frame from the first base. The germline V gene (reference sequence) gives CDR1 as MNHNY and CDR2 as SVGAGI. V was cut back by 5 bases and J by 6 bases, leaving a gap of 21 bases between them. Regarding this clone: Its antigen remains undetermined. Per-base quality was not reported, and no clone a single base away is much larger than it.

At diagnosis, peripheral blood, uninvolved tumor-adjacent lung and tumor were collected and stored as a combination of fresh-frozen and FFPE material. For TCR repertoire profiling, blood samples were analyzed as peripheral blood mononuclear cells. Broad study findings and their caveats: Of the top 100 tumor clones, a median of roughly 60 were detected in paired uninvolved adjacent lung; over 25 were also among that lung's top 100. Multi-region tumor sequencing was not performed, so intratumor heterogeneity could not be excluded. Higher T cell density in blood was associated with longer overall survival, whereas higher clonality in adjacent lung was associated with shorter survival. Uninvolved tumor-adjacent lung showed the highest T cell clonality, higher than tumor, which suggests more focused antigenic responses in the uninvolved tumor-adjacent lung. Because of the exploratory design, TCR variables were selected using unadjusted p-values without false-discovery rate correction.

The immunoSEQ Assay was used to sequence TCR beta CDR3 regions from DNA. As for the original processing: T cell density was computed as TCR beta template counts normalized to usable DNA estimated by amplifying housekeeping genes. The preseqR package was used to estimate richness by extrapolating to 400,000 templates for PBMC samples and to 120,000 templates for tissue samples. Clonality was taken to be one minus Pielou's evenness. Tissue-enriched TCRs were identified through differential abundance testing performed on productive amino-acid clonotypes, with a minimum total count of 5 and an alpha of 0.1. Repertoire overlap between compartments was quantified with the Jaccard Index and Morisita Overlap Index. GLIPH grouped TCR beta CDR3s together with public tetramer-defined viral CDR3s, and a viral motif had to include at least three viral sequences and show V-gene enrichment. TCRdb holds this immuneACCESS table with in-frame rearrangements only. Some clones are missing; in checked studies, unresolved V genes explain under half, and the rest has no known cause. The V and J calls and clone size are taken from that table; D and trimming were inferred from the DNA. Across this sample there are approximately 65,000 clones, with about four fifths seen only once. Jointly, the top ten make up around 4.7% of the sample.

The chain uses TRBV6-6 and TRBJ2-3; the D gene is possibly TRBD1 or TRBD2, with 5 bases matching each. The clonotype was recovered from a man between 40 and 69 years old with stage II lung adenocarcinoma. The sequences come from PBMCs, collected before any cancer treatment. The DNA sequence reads TGTGCCAGCAGTAACCCCCGGGCCTTAAGGGACGATACGCAGTATTTT. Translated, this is CASSNPRALRDDTQYF.